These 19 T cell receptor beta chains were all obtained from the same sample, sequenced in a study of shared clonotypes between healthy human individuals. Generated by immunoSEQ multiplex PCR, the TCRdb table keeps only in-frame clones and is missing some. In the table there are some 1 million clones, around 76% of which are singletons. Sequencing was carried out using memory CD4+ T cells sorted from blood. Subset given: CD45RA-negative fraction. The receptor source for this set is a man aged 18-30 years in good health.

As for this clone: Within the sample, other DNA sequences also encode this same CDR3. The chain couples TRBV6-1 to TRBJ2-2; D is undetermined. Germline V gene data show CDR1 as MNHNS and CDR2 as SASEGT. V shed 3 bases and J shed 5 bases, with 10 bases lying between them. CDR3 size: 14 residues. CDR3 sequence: CASSEKGNTGELFF. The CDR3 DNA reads TGTGCCAGCAGTGAGAAGGGAAATACCGGGGAGCTGTTTTTT.

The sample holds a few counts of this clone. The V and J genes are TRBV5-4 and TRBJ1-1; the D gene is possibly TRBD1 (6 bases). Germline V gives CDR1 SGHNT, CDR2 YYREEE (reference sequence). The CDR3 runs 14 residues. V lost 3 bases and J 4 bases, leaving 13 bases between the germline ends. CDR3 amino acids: CASSSPQGPTEAFF. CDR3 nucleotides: TGTGCCAGCAGCTCGCCGCAGGGGCCCACTGAAGCTTTCTTT.

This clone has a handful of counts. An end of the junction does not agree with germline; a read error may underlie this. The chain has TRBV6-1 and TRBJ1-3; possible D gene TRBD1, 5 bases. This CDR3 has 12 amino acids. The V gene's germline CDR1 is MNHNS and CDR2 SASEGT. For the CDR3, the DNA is TGTGCCAGCAGTGAACCGGGACTCCCTAGGGATTTT. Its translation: CASSEPGLPRDF.

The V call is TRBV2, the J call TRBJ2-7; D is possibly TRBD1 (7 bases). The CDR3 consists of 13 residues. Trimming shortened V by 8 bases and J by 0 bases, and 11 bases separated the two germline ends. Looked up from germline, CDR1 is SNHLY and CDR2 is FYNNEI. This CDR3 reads CASRRDSSYEQYF. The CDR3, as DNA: TGTGCCAGCCGGAGGGACAGCTCCTACGAGCAGTACTTC.

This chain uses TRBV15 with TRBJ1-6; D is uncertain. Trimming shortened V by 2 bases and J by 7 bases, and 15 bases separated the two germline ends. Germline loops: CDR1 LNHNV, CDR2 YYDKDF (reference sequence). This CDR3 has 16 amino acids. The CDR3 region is CATSRHTVSGNSPLHF. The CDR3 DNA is TGTGCCACCAGCAGACATACCGTTTCGGGGAATTCACCCCTCCACTTT.

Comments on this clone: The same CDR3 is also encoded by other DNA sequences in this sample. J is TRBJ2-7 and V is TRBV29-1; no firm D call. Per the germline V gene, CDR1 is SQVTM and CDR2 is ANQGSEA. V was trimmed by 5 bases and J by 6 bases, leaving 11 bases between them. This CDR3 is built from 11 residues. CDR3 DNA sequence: TGCAGCGTTTCTGATCCAGGCGAGCAGTACTTC. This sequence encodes CSVSDPGEQYF.

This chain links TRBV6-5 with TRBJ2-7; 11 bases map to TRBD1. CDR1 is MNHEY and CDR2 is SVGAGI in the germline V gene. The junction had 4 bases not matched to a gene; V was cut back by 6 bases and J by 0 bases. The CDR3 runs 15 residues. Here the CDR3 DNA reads TGTGCCAGCAGACGGGGACAGGGGGTCTCCTACGAGCAGTACTTC. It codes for CASRRGQGVSYEQYF.

The CDR3 nucleotides read TGTGCCAGCAGTGAACAAGGGGCGGGCCATGAAAAACTGTTTTTT. This sequence encodes CASSEQGAGHEKLFF. The rearrangement links TRBV2 to TRBJ1-4; D may be TRBD1 (5 bases). Germline loops: CDR1 SNHLY, CDR2 FYNNEI. The V end was cut by 2 bases, the J end by 6 bases, with 13 bases between. This CDR3 contains 15 residues.

CDR3 in amino acids: CASSLGEHTGELFF. The CDR3 coding sequence is TGTGCCAGCAGCTTAGGAGAACACACCGGGGAGCTGTTTTTT. The chain recombines TRBV5-4 with TRBJ2-2; D is undetermined. V was pared by 2 bases and J by 3 bases, with 8 bases between. Germline assignment: CDR1 SGHNT and CDR2 YYREEE (reference sequence). CDR3 size: 14 residues.

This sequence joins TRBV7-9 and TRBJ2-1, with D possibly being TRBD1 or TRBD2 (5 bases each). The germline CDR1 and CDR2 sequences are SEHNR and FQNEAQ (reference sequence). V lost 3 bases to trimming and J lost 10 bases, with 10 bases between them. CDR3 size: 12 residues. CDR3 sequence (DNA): TGTGCCAGCAGCTTTGTGGGGGTAGAGCAGTTCTTC. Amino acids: CASSFVGVEQFF.

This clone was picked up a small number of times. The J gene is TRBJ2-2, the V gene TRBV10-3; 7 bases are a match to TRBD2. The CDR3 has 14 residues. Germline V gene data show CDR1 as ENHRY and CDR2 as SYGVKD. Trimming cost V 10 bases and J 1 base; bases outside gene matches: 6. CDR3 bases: TGTGCCACCCGCCGCGGGGGGAACACCGGGGAGCTGTTTTTT. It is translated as CATRRGGNTGELFF.

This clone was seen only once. The CDR3 DNA reads TGTGCCAGCAGTGTACCGTCCCTGGGTCCGGGCCAGCATTTT. Protein sequence: CASSVPSLGPGQHF. This chain connects TRBV28 to TRBJ1-5, with D unresolved. The CDR3 totals 14 residues. Germline V gene lookup returns CDR1 MDHEN and CDR2 SYDVKM. Trimming removed 5 bases at V and 12 bases at J, with 20 bases between. Variable domain in full (rest from reference TRBV28 and TRBJ1-5): DVKVTQSSRYLVKRTGEKVFLECVQDMDHENMFWYRQDPGLGLRLIYFSYDVKMKEKGDIPEGYSVSREKKERFSLILESASTNQTSMYLCASSVPSLGPGQHFGDGTRLSIL.

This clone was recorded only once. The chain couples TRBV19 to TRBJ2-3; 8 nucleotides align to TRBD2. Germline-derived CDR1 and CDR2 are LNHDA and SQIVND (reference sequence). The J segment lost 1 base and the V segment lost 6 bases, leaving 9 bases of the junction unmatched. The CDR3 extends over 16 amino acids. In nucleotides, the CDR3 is TGTGCCAGTAGGACGATCGGGGGGGCCGGCACAGATACGCAGTATTTT. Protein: CASRTIGGAGTDTQYF.

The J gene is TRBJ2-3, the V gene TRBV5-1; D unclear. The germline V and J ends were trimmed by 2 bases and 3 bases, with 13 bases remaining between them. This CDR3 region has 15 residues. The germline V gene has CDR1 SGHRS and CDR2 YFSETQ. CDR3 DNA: TGCGCCAGCAGCTTTGGGTCTAGAAGTACAGATACGCAGTATTTT. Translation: CASSFGSRSTDTQYF.

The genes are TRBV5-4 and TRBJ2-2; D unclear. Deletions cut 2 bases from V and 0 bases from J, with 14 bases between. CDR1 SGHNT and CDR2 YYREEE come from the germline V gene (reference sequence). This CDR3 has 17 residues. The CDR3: CASSFGVISTNTGELFF. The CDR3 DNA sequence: TGTGCCAGCAGCTTCGGTGTGATATCCACGAACACCGGGGAGCTGTTTTTT.

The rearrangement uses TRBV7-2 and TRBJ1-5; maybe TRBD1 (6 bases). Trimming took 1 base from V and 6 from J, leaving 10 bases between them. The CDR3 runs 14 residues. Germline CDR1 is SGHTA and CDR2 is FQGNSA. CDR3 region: CASSLVGGAQPQHF. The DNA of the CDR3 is TGTGCCAGCAGCTTAGTAGGGGGGGCTCAGCCCCAGCATTTT.

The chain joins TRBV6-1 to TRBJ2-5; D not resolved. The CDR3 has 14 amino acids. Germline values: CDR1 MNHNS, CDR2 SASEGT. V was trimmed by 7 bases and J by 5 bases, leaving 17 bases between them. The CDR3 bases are TGTGCCAGCAAAGATTTCACCTCCAGGGAGACCCAGTACTTC. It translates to CASKDFTSRETQYF.

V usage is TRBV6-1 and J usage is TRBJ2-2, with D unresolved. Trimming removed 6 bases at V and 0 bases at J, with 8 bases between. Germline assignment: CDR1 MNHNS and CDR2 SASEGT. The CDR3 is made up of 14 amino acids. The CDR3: CASRELSNTGELFF. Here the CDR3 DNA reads TGTGCCAGCAGGGAGCTCTCGAACACCGGGGAGCTGTTTTTT.

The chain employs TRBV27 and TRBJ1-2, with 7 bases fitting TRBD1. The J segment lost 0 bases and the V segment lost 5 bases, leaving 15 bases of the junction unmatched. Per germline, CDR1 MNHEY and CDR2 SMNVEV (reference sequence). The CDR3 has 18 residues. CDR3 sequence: CASSRRGTETDSNYGYTF. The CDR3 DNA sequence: TGTGCCAGCAGTAGACGTGGGACAGAGACTGACTCTAACTATGGCTACACCTTC.